This entry lists 24 T cell receptor beta chains sequenced from one sample in a study of cytomegalovirus exposure and HLA in healthy donors. Sequencing was performed with immunoSEQ multiplex PCR; in TCRdb, only in-frame clones are kept and a portion is missing. This sample has 110,000 or so clones, with about 85% found just once. The sequenced material came from PBMCs. These receptor sequences come from a woman younger than 45 in good health and CMV-seronegative.

The rearrangement links TRBV9 to TRBJ1-6, with 10 positions matching TRBD1. V was pared by 3 bases and J by 7 bases, with 4 bases of the junction left unmatched. CDR3 length: 15 amino acids. Germline lookup yields CDR1 SGDLS and CDR2 YYNGEE. The CDR3: CASSEGQGRNSPLHF. The CDR3 region has the DNA TGTGCCAGCAGCGAGGGACAGGGGAGGAATTCACCCCTCCACTTT.

The J gene is TRBJ1-2, the V gene TRBV5-6; no clear D. Trimming shortened V by 1 base and J by 2 bases, and 6 bases separated the two germline ends. This CDR3 contains 13 residues. In germline, CDR1 is SGHDT, CDR2 YYEEEE. The CDR3 region is CASSLFGNYGYTF. In nucleotides, the CDR3 is TGTGCCAGCAGCTTGTTCGGGAACTATGGCTACACCTTC.

CDR3 bases: TGTGCCAGCAGCTCGTGGGCTAGCGGGGGCACAGATACGCAGTATTTT. This encodes CASSSWASGGTDTQYF. The chain joins TRBV7-3 to TRBJ2-3; TRBD2 matches 9 bases. Losses at the gene ends were 4 bases for V and 1 base for J; bases not matched to a gene: 6. The CDR3 runs to 16 residues. The germline V gene encodes CDR1 SGHTA and CDR2 FQGTGA.

The chain couples TRBV7-6 to TRBJ2-1; 7 nucleotides align to TRBD2. The CDR3 is 11 residues long. V gave up 4 bases and J gave up 14 bases; unmatched junction bases: 5. Germline-derived CDR1 and CDR2 are SGHVS and FNYEAQ. CDR3 loop: CASSSGLEEFF. The CDR3 nucleotides are TGTGCCAGCAGCTCCGGACTAGAGGAGTTCTTC.

This CDR3 reads CASTVGTGGIGEQYF. The CDR3 DNA reads as TGTGCCAGCACGGTAGGGACAGGGGGTATTGGCGAGCAGTACTTC. This rearrangement joins TRBV2 to TRBJ2-7; 11 bases agree with TRBD1. The germline V gene encodes CDR1 SNHLY and CDR2 FYNNEI. The ends lost 7 bases at V and 6 bases at J; junction bases unmatched: 11. The length of the CDR3 is 15 residues.

This chain connects TRBV27 to TRBJ1-1; perhaps TRBD1 as D (5 bases). CDR1 is MNHEY, CDR2 SMNVEV, per germline (reference sequence). This CDR3 spans 15 amino acids. Trimming stripped 7 bases from V and 1 base from J, with 16 bases between. CDR3: CASTMGGLGNTEAFF. The CDR3 DNA follows: TGTGCCAGCACCATGGGGGGATTAGGGAACACTGAAGCTTTCTTT.

The V gene is TRBV7-8, the J gene TRBJ1-2; TRBD1 matches at 7 bases. Germline V gene data show CDR1 as SGHVS and CDR2 as FQNEAQ. The CDR3 sequence is 16 residues long. With 1 base clipped from V and 5 bases from J, the junction kept 10 bases outside the gene matches. The CDR3 coding sequence is TGTGCCAGCAGCTTAGGCCGGCGCAGGGGGGTTTATGGCTACACCTTC. It yields the protein CASSLGRRRGVYGYTF.

V usage is TRBV4-1 and J usage is TRBJ2-7; 10 bases are shared with TRBD2. The CDR3 has 17 residues. In germline, CDR1 is MGHRA, CDR2 YSYEKL. After removal of 0 bases from V and 6 bases from J, the junction contained 11 bases not matched to a gene. CDR3 sequence: CASSQEPSGGAFPEQYF. The CDR3 DNA sequence: TGCGCCAGCAGCCAAGAGCCGAGCGGGGGGGCATTTCCCGAGCAGTACTTC.

This sequence joins TRBV6-1 and TRBJ2-2; possibly TRBD2 for D (5 bases). V lost 8 bases and J 4 bases, leaving 8 bases between the germline ends. CDR3 length: 12 residues. Germline V gene data show CDR1 as MNHNS and CDR2 as SASEGT. CDR3 coding DNA: TGTGCCAGCCGGGCGGGCACCGGGGAGCTGTTTTTT. Residues: CASRAGTGELFF.

V usage is TRBV30 and J usage is TRBJ1-1, with 8 positions matching TRBD1. The CDR3 consists of 13 residues. V trimming: 0 bases; J trimming: 10 bases; junction bases outside the gene matches: 7. The germline V gene has CDR1 GTSNPN and CDR2 SVGIG (reference sequence). CDR3 sequence: CAWSVSGGAGAFF. CDR3 sequence (DNA): TGTGCCTGGAGTGTCTCAGGGGGCGCCGGAGCTTTCTTT. The full variable domain, rest sourced from reference TRBV30 and TRBJ1-1, is SQTIHQWPATLVQPVGSPLSLECTVEGTSNPNLYWYRQAAGRGLQLLFYSVGIGQISSEVPQNLSASRPQDRQFILSSKKLLLSDSGFYLCAWSVSGGAGAFFGQGTRLTVV.

V usage is TRBV2 and J usage is TRBJ1-1; TRBD1 matches at 8 bases. From germline, CDR1 is SNHLY and CDR2 FYNNEI. The CDR3 is 12 residues long. Trimming removed 8 bases from V and 4 bases from J; junction bases left unmatched: 3. CDR3 DNA: TGTGCCAGCGCGGGACAGGTCACTGAAGCTTTCTTT. Its translation is CASAGQVTEAFF.

The chain carries TRBV19 and TRBJ1-2; no clear D gene. V was trimmed by 10 bases and J by 4 bases, leaving 28 bases between them. The CDR3 runs 17 residues. CDR1 and CDR2 (germline): LNHDA, SQIVND (reference sequence). The chain's CDR3 is CATRSTWASSTSYGYTF. CDR3 sequence (DNA): TGTGCCACCCGATCCACATGGGCTTCCTCGACCTCCTATGGCTACACCTTC.

Only a few counts were recorded for this clone. This rearrangement joins TRBV6-1 to TRBJ2-7, with D tentatively TRBD2 (6 bases). The CDR3 contains 14 residues. Trimming removed 5 bases at V and 1 base at J, with 12 bases between. The V gene's germline CDR1 is MNHNS and CDR2 SASEGT. CDR3 DNA: TGTGCCAGCAGTTCGGGGGTAGGGTCCTACGAGCAGTACTTC. As protein: CASSSGVGSYEQYF.

J is TRBJ1-1 and V is TRBV5-4, with 8 nucleotides matching TRBD1. CDR1 is SGHNT, CDR2 YYREEE, per germline (reference sequence). The V segment lost 2 bases and the J segment 3 bases; nucleotides outside the gene matches: 3. This CDR3 comprises 14 residues. CDR3: CASSLQGGDTEAFF. CDR3 sequence (DNA): TGTGCCAGCAGCTTACAGGGGGGGGACACTGAAGCTTTCTTT.

This clone has only a few counts. The chain combines TRBV7-8 with TRBJ2-7; 7 nucleotides align to TRBD1. The germline V gene encodes CDR1 SGHVS and CDR2 FQNEAQ. Trimming cost V 1 base and J 3 bases; bases outside gene matches: 3. This CDR3 is 14 amino acids long. The chain's CDR3 is CASSLGQGFYEQYF. The DNA for the CDR3 is TGTGCCAGCAGCTTAGGACAGGGATTCTACGAGCAGTACTTC.

This clone was observed at least ten times. The chain combines TRBV7-3 with TRBJ2-5, with 7 bases identical to TRBD2. From germline, CDR1 is SGHTA and CDR2 FQGTGA. V shed 3 bases and J 5 bases; nucleotides not matched to a gene: 3. The CDR3 contains 13 residues. The CDR3 DNA reads as TGTGCCAGCAGCTTGGGAGGGTTGGAGACCCAGTACTTC. Translated, it gives CASSLGGLETQYF.

V gene TRBV12-5 combines with J gene TRBJ1-1, with 9 positions matching TRBD1. This CDR3 comprises 15 residues. Germline V CDR1 and CDR2: LGHNT, FRNRAP. The V segment lost 2 bases and the J segment 6 bases; nucleotides outside the gene matches: 7. CDR3 DNA: TGTGCTAGTGGTTTGCCAAGGACAGGGGCCCCTGAAGCTTTCTTT. Protein: CASGLPRTGAPEAFF. The whole variable domain, remainder taken from reference TRBV12-5 and TRBJ1-1, is DARVTQTPRHKVTEMGQEVTMRCQPILGHNTVFWYRQTMMQGLELLAYFRNRAPLDDSGMPKDRFSAEMPDATLATLKIQPSEPRDSAVYFCASGLPRTGAPEAFFGQGTRLTVV.

This clone rates as medium-sized (0.01 to 0.1%). The chain uses TRBV7-2 and TRBJ1-3; 8 nucleotides agree with TRBD1. Trimming removed 5 bases from V and 2 bases from J; junction bases left unmatched: 5. This CDR3 comprises 15 residues. Germline lookup yields CDR1 SGHTA and CDR2 FQGNSA. Written as DNA, the CDR3 is TGTGCCAGCAGCGCCAGGACAGGGACTGGAAACACCATATATTTT. This gives the protein CASSARTGTGNTIYF.

V usage is TRBV9 and J usage is TRBJ2-4; D may be TRBD1 (5 bases). Germline CDR1 and CDR2: SGDLS and YYNGEE. The CDR3 is 11 amino acids. The CDR3 spells CASGGANIQYF. The CDR3 nucleotides are TGTGCTTCCGGTGGGGCAAACATTCAGTACTTC.

The chain recombines TRBV27 with TRBJ2-7; TRBD1 agrees at 11 bases. V lost 0 bases, J lost 7 bases, and 5 bases stayed unmatched. The germline V gene has CDR1 MNHEY and CDR2 SMNVEV (reference sequence). This CDR3 has 15 residues. As DNA, the CDR3 is TGTGCCAGCAGTTTATCGGACAGGGGGCGAGAGGAGCAGTACTTC. This translates into CASSLSDRGREEQYF.

CDR3 coding DNA: TGTGCCAGCAGCCAACCGGGACAGTCTAATGAAAAACTGTTTTTT. Residues: CASSQPGQSNEKLFF. The rearrangement links TRBV4-2 to TRBJ1-4; the match to TRBD1 covers 7 bases. The CDR3 has 15 amino acids. Germline V CDR1 and CDR2: LGHNA, YNFKEQ. The trim removed 2 bases at V and 3 bases at J, leaving 3 bases unmatched.

V gene TRBV30 combines with J gene TRBJ1-4, with D perhaps TRBD1 (5 bases). V shed 1 base and J shed 8 bases, with 11 bases lying between them. The CDR3 totals 13 residues. Looked up from germline, CDR1 is GTSNPN and CDR2 is SVGIG (reference sequence). The CDR3 DNA follows: TGTGCCTGGAGTGCGGGGGGGAGCGAAAAACTGTTTTTT. This codes for CAWSAGGSEKLFF.

J is TRBJ2-7 and V is TRBV9; tentatively, D is TRBD1 (6 bases). Germline CDR1 and CDR2: SGDLS and YYNGEE. V lost 0 bases to trimming and J lost 6 bases, with 16 bases between them. CDR3 size: 15 residues. CDR3 nucleotide sequence: TGTGCCAGCAGCGTAGGCTCGGGTGAGGGGGTCGAGCAGTACTTC. Translation: CASSVGSGEGVEQYF.

This chain joins TRBV15 and TRBJ2-1; D possibly corresponds to TRBD2 (7 bases). Germline V CDR1 and CDR2: LNHNV, YYDKDF (reference sequence). V gave up 4 bases and J gave up 6 bases, with 13 bases separating them. The CDR3 has 14 residues. CDR3 sequence: CATSKAGAVNEQFF. CDR3 nucleotides: TGTGCCACCAGCAAGGCGGGGGCCGTCAATGAGCAGTTCTTC.